These 20 T cell receptor beta chains were sequenced from one sample in a study of identical twins. TCRdb itself ran the 5' RACE reads through MiXCR, one entry per CDR3 protein. The table lists about 430,000 distinct CDR3 sequences, approximately 17% of them singletons. The sequenced sample consisted of naive T cells sorted from blood. The origin of the receptors is a man aged 45 to 65 in good health.

This clonotype has only a few counts. This chain uses TRBV4-3 with TRBJ2-1; 7 bases line up with TRBD2. Trimming took 0 bases from V and 2 from J; bases not matched to a gene: 4. Germline values: CDR1 LGHNA, CDR2 YSLEER. This CDR3 is 16 amino acids long. CDR3 loop: CASSQEREHPYNEQFF. CDR3 sequence (DNA): TGCGCCAGCAGCCAAGAGCGGGAGCATCCCTACAATGAGCAGTTCTTC.

This clonotype was counted between two and nine times. V usage is TRBV7-9 and J usage is TRBJ1-4; 11 bases agree with TRBD1. CDR3 length equals 15 residues. Germline trimming cut 4 bases from V and 7 bases from J; bases unmatched to any gene: 5. Per germline, CDR1 SEHNR and CDR2 FQNEAQ (reference sequence). The CDR3 loop is CASSYGQGAREKLFF. The CDR3 nucleotides are TGTGCCAGCAGCTATGGACAGGGGGCGCGTGAAAAACTGTTTTTT.

V and J are TRBV2 and TRBJ1-5, with D hard to call. The V gene's germline CDR1 is SNHLY and CDR2 FYNNEI. Trimming took off 4 bases at V and 0 bases at J, with 10 bases between the two ends. The CDR3 sequence is 15 residues long. Written as DNA, the CDR3 is TGTGCCAGCAGTGTAGGTTTGTATAGCAATCAGCCCCAGCATTTT. This sequence encodes CASSVGLYSNQPQHF.

The chain combines TRBV12-3 or TRBV12-4 with TRBJ2-7; 7 bases fit TRBD1. The CDR3 consists of 16 residues. With V trimmed by 5 bases and J by 0 bases, 10 bases remained unmatched. CDR3 loop: CASSPRSDRSSYEQYF. DNA of the CDR3: TGTGCCAGCAGTCCGAGATCGGACAGGAGCTCCTACGAGCAGTACTTC.

This clonotype occurred a few times. J is TRBJ2-7 and V is TRBV6-2 or TRBV6-3; D remains unclear. There are 13 residues in the CDR3. Germline assignment: CDR1 MNHEY and CDR2 SVGEGT. Trimming stripped 10 bases from V and 2 bases from J, with 15 bases between. The CDR3 loop is CAKSLGWTYEQYF. Here the CDR3 DNA reads TGTGCCAAGAGTCTAGGGTGGACCTACGAGCAGTACTTC.

In its sample, this clonotype was seen many times. This chain uses TRBV5-6 with TRBJ2-3; the D is unclear. The germline V gene has CDR1 SGHDT and CDR2 YYEEEE. CDR3 size: 13 residues. The V end was cut by 0 bases, the J end by 4 bases, with 6 bases between. Here the CDR3 reads CASSLGPADTQYF. The CDR3 bases are TGTGCCAGCAGCTTGGGGCCAGCAGATACGCAGTATTTT.

This clonotype was counted only a few times. The genes are TRBV2 and TRBJ2-3; D unclear. V dropped 5 bases and J dropped 2 bases, with 14 bases sitting between them. The CDR3 runs to 15 residues. Per germline, CDR1 SNHLY and CDR2 FYNNEI. CDR3 sequence: CASSSDMNPTDTQYF. CDR3 nucleotides: TGTGCCAGCAGTTCCGACATGAACCCCACAGATACGCAGTATTTT.

This clonotype has just a few counts. V and J are TRBV4-3 and TRBJ1-2, with a possible D match to TRBD1 (5 bases). The V end lost 0 bases, the J end lost 7 bases, and 9 bases lay between the germline ends. The CDR3 is 13 residues long. Germline V gene data show CDR1 as LGHNA and CDR2 as YSLEER. CDR3 nucleotide sequence: TGCGCCAGCAGCCAAGATGCAGGGTTTGGCTACACCTTC. Its translation: CASSQDAGFGYTF.

The table lists this clonotype with a few counts. The rearrangement links TRBV5-1 to TRBJ2-5; the D call may be TRBD1 or TRBD2 (6 bases each). The V end was cut by 0 bases, the J end by 3 bases, with 18 bases between. CDR1 SGHRS and CDR2 YFSETQ come from the germline V gene. The CDR3 totals 17 residues. For the CDR3, the DNA is TGCGCCAGCAGCTTGGGGGGGACGGGGGCCCAGGAAGAGACCCAGTACTTC. Translated: CASSLGGTGAQEETQYF.

This clonotype has at least ten counts. The chain has TRBV6-2 or TRBV6-3 and TRBJ2-2, with 7 positions matching TRBD1. From germline, CDR1 is MNHEY and CDR2 SVGEGT. V shed 7 bases, J shed 7 bases, and the junction held 15 bases outside the gene matches. The CDR3 has 16 residues. The CDR3 DNA is TGTGCCAGCAACTCGGACAGGCTCCTCAGGGGCGGGGAGCTGTTTTTT. Translation gives CASNSDRLLRGGELFF.

This sequence joins TRBV3-1 and TRBJ2-1; 9 bases are a match to TRBD2. The germline gives CDR1 LGHDT, CDR2 YNNKEL (reference sequence). V was clipped by 4 bases and J by 8 bases; unmatched bases: 9. This CDR3 region has 15 residues. The CDR3 nucleotides read TGTGCCAGCAGCCTTAGCGGGAGTCGTGTGGATGAGCAGTTCTTC. Residues: CASSLSGSRVDEQFF.

As concerns this clonotype: Since a much larger clone is just one base distant, this may be a read error. The CDR3 DNA sequence: TGTGCCAGCGGCCGTGGACAGCAAGAGACCCAGTACTTC. It codes for CASGRGQQETQYF. The J gene is TRBJ2-5, the V gene TRBV7-2; the D gene is possibly TRBD1 (6 bases). CDR1 is SGHTA, CDR2 FQGNSA, per germline. The CDR3 loop spans 13 amino acids. The ends were cut back, 8 bases at V and 2 bases at J, with 12 bases in the middle.

This clonotype has at least ten counts. The V gene is TRBV6-2 or TRBV6-3, the J gene TRBJ2-7; D call uncertain. V lost 2 bases, J lost 3 bases, and 14 bases lay in between. The CDR3 consists of 15 residues. Germline V lookup: CDR1 MNHEY, CDR2 SVGEGT. CDR3 amino acids: CASSYASGRNYEQYF. The CDR3 DNA is TGTGCCAGCAGTTACGCGTCGGGTCGGAACTACGAGCAGTACTTC.

This clonotype was found a few times. The chain combines TRBV6-1 with TRBJ2-3, with TRBD1 matching over 7 bases. This CDR3 has 16 amino acids. Germline V CDR1 and CDR2: MNHNS, SASEGT. V was pared by 6 bases and J by 2 bases, with 11 bases of the junction left unmatched. Here the CDR3 DNA reads TGTGCCAGCAGCCTCCGGGACAGTGGATTCACAGATACGCAGTATTTT. Its translation: CASSLRDSGFTDTQYF.

This clonotype appeared a few times. This rearrangement joins TRBV2 to TRBJ1-6, with D perhaps matching TRBD1 (5 bases). V lost 4 bases and J lost 6, with 10 bases in between. Per germline, CDR1 SNHLY and CDR2 FYNNEI. This CDR3 contains 14 residues. CDR3 nucleotide sequence: TGTGCCAGCAGTGCTGGGGGAATTAATTCACCCCTCCACTTT. It yields the protein CASSAGGINSPLHF.

Only a few counts were recorded for this clonotype. The CDR3 DNA is TGTGCCAGCAGTTTAGGGGGGGGCGCATTTATTGAGCAGTTCTTC. This encodes CASSLGGGAFIEQFF. J is TRBJ2-1 and V is TRBV27; maybe TRBD2 (7 bases). Per the germline V gene, CDR1 is MNHEY and CDR2 is SMNVEV (reference sequence). The CDR3 covers 15 residues. V lost 2 bases to trimming and J lost 9 bases, with 17 bases between them.

V usage is TRBV9 and J usage is TRBJ2-7; 7 bases map to TRBD1. Germline values: CDR1 SGDLS, CDR2 YYNGEE. This CDR3 has 16 residues. V shed 0 bases, J shed 7 bases, and the junction held 13 bases outside the gene matches. The CDR3 region is CASSVGDFGTASEQYF. The CDR3 DNA is TGTGCCAGCAGCGTAGGAGATTTCGGGACAGCATCGGAGCAGTACTTC.

This clonotype has a handful of counts. CDR3 protein: CASSQGPRNTEAFF. The CDR3 nucleotides read TGCGCCAGCAGCCAGGGGCCAAGGAACACTGAAGCTTTCTTT. V is TRBV4-3 and J is TRBJ1-1; D is possibly TRBD1 (5 bases). The CDR3 covers 14 residues. Germline assignment: CDR1 LGHNA and CDR2 YSLEER. V lost 3 bases to trimming and J lost 1 base, with 9 bases between them.

In its sample, this clonotype was seen many times. J is TRBJ2-1 and V is TRBV5-1; D not resolved. CDR1 and CDR2 (germline): SGHRS, YFSETQ. The CDR3 covers 12 residues. The V end lost 2 bases, the J end lost 6 bases, and 6 bases lay between the germline ends. The DNA of the CDR3 is TGCGCCAGCAGCTTTGTGGGCAATGAGCAGTTCTTC. Residues: CASSFVGNEQFF.

The V call is TRBV20-1, the J call TRBJ2-7; D not certain. This CDR3 region has 12 residues. V was shortened by 3 bases and J by 2 bases, with 8 bases between the two germline ends. CDR1 and CDR2 from the germline V gene are DFQATT and SNEGSKA (reference sequence). CDR3 loop: CSASGLTYEQYF. The CDR3 DNA reads as TGCAGTGCTAGCGGGCTGACCTACGAGCAGTACTTC.